A selection of T cell receptor beta chains follows, all from one sample in a study of identical twins. TCRdb re-called the 5' RACE reads through MiXCR, storing one row per CDR3 protein. The table includes approximately 1.8 million distinct CDR3 sequences, around 33% detected once. Sequences were obtained from cord blood. Receptors originate from a newborn girl in good health. CDR3s include the opening cysteine and the closing phenylalanine or tryptophan. A D gene is named only where the DNA matches it firmly. Size is omitted from some rows. Given values are once, few, many or a class for expanded clones.

D gene	clone size	J gene	V gene	CDR3 protein	CDR3 DNA
-	-	TRBJ1-5	TRBV20-1	CSASQTVPASQPQHF	TGCAGTGCTTCCCAGACAGTCCCGGCTTCGCAGCCCCAGCATTTT
-	once	TRBJ2-4	TRBV5-1	CASSLTAGSVKNIQYF	TGCGCCAGCAGCTTGACGGCGGGATCAGTGAAAAACATTCAGTACTTC
-	few	TRBJ1-2	TRBV5-1	CALGAASNYGYTF	TGCGCCTTAGGGGCAGCCTCCAACTATGGCTACACCTTC
TRBD2	few	TRBJ2-1	TRBV5-1	CATSTSGSLGYNEQFF	TGCGCCACCTCGACTAGCGGGAGTCTTGGGTACAATGAGCAGTTCTTC
TRBD2	few	TRBJ2-3	TRBV5-4	CASSSTAGGNYTDTQYF	TGTGCCAGCAGCTCTACGGCGGGGGGAAACTATACAGATACGCAGTATTTT
-	few	TRBJ2-3	TRBV7-9	CASSHRPISTDTQYF	TGTGCCAGCAGCCACCGACCAATTAGCACAGATACGCAGTATTTT
TRBD1	-	TRBJ1-5	TRBV4-1	CASSQVGRGQVNQPQHF	TGCGCCAGCAGCCAAGTAGGTCGTGGACAGGTCAATCAGCCCCAGCATTTT
TRBD1	-	TRBJ1-6	TRBV27	CASSLLVAGTGLSPLHF	TGTGCCAGCAGTTTACTAGTCGCAGGGACAGGGCTCTCACCCCTCCACTTT
TRBD2	-	TRBJ2-7	TRBV7-9	CASSLNSGVPIYEQYF	TGTGCCAGCAGCTTGAATAGCGGGGTTCCCATCTACGAGCAGTACTTC
-	-	TRBJ1-1	TRBV5-1	CARHLGPNTEAFF	TGCGCCAGACACCTGGGGCCTAACACTGAAGCTTTCTTT
TRBD2	-	TRBJ2-1	TRBV5-1	CASSLRLAGAYGNEQFF	TGCGCCAGCAGCCTGAGACTAGCGGGAGCATATGGGAATGAGCAGTTCTTC
-	-	TRBJ2-3	TRBV4-2	CASSQDDAGTGDTDTQYF	TGTGCCAGCAGCCAAGATGATGCCGGGACTGGCGACACAGATACGCAGTATTTT
TRBD1	few	TRBJ2-4	TRBV4-1	CASSLDQGARGILAKNIQYF	TGCGCCAGCAGCCTTGACCAGGGGGCCCGGGGCATCCTAGCCAAAAACATTCAGTACTTC
-	-	TRBJ1-1	TRBV20-1	CSARDPGHTEAFF	TGCAGTGCTAGAGATCCGGGACACACTGAAGCTTTCTTT
TRBD1	-	TRBJ2-7	TRBV27	CASSSQGGPYEQYF	TGTGCCAGCAGTTCACAGGGGGGCCCCTACGAGCAGTACTTC
TRBD1	-	TRBJ1-5	TRBV10-3	CAISDGQVSNQPQHF	TGTGCCATCAGTGACGGACAGGTCTCAAATCAGCCCCAGCATTTT
TRBD2	few	TRBJ2-7	TRBV3-1	CASSRGLAASDSYEQYF	TGTGCCAGCAGCCGAGGACTAGCGGCGTCTGATTCCTACGAGCAGTACTTC
-	few	TRBJ1-5	TRBV21-1	CASSNEKGCNQPQHF	TGTGCCAGCAGCAACGAAAAGGGGTGTAATCAGCCCCAGCATTTT
-	-	TRBJ2-7	TRBV7-6	CASSLSLASYNEQYF	TGTGCCAGCAGCTTAAGCCTAGCGAGCTACAATGAGCAGTACTTC
-	few	TRBJ2-5	TRBV20-1	CSARAPAGRDQNGQYF	TGCAGTGCTAGAGCCCCTGCAGGGCGAGACCAGAATGGGCAGTACTTC
TRBD1	-	TRBJ2-3	TRBV6-5	CASARTGGFTDTQYF	TGTGCCAGCGCTAGGACAGGGGGCTTCACAGATACGCAGTATTTT
TRBD1	few	TRBJ2-7	TRBV6-6	CASTPRDSSYEQYF	TGTGCCAGCACCCCCCGGGACAGCTCCTACGAGCAGTACTTC
-	-	TRBJ2-1	TRBV4-1	CASSQVLADEQFF	TGCGCCAGCAGCCAAGTCCTAGCCGATGAGCAGTTCTTC
TRBD1	-	TRBJ1-4	TRBV7-8	CASSRKTGRGEKLFF	TGTGCCAGCAGCCGCAAGACAGGGAGGGGTGAAAAACTGTTTTTT
TRBD1	few	TRBJ1-4	TRBV27	CASSPRRQGSAREKLFF	TGTGCCAGCAGTCCTAGGCGACAGGGCTCGGCCCGTGAAAAACTGTTTTTT
TRBD2	-	TRBJ2-1	TRBV20-1	CSARDVLAGGRNNEQFF	TGCAGTGCTAGAGATGTCCTAGCGGGGGGGCGGAACAATGAGCAGTTCTTC
TRBD2	-	TRBJ2-7	TRBV20-1	CSARRGLAGGISSYEQYF	TGCAGTGCTAGGCGGGGACTAGCGGGAGGGATAAGCTCCTACGAGCAGTACTTC
TRBD2	-	TRBJ2-1	TRBV5-1	CASSPTSGRYEQFF	TGCGCCAGCAGCCCGACTAGCGGGAGATATGAGCAGTTCTTC
TRBD1	-	TRBJ2-5	TRBV28	CASRRDRQETQYF	TGTGCCAGCAGGAGGGACAGGCAAGAGACCCAGTACTTC
-	few	TRBJ1-1	TRBV24-1	CATRGGPGTENTEAFF	TGTGCCACCAGAGGAGGACCCGGGACGGAGAACACTGAAGCTTTCTTT
-	-	TRBJ1-1	TRBV6-6	CASTPRQNTEAFF	TGTGCCAGCACCCCCAGGCAGAACACTGAAGCTTTCTTT
TRBD2	few	TRBJ2-7	TRBV7-9	CASSPGLASFEQYF	TGTGCCAGCAGCCCGGGACTAGCGTCTTTCGAGCAGTACTTC
-	few	TRBJ2-1	TRBV27	CASSLRTSKDNEQFF	TGTGCCAGCAGTCTTAGGACCTCTAAAGACAATGAGCAGTTCTTC
-	-	TRBJ1-5	TRBV6-8	CASSLTVLNQPQHF	TGTGCCAGCAGTTTAACAGTACTAAATCAGCCCCAGCATTTT
TRBD1	once	TRBJ1-1	TRBV20-1	CSATRQGGYSEAFF	TGCAGTGCTACCAGACAGGGTGGATATAGTGAAGCTTTCTTT
TRBD2	-	TRBJ2-1	TRBV20-1	CSARASSGAPPYNEQFF	TGCAGTGCTAGAGCGTCTAGCGGGGCCCCCCCCTACAATGAGCAGTTCTTC
-	once	TRBJ1-3	TRBV4-1	CASSPGDIPQSVRGNTIYF	TGCGCCAGCAGCCCAGGGGACATACCCCAGTCCGTGAGGGGAAACACCATATATTTT
TRBD2	-	TRBJ2-5	TRBV28	CASSLPLGRGETQYF	TGTGCCAGCAGTTTACCTCTAGGGAGGGGAGAGACCCAGTACTTC
-	-	TRBJ1-5	TRBV20-1	CSARVLKGGGYLNQPQHF	TGCAGTGCTAGAGTCTTAAAGGGTGGGGGGTATCTTAATCAGCCCCAGCATTTT
-	few	TRBJ2-7	TRBV19	CASSIDYWTYEQYF	TGTGCCAGTAGTATAGATTACTGGACCTACGAGCAGTACTTC
-	few	TRBJ2-7	TRBV27	CASSLAARGYEQYF	TGTGCCAGCAGTTTAGCGGCCAGAGGCTACGAGCAGTACTTC
TRBD1	few	TRBJ1-1	TRBV5-6	CASSLATGGNTEAFF	TGTGCCAGCAGCTTGGCGACAGGGGGGAACACTGAAGCTTTCTTT
-	many	TRBJ2-7	TRBV24-1	CATSDSDSSYEQYF	TGTGCCACCAGTGATTCGGACAGCTCCTACGAGCAGTACTTC
TRBD1	-	TRBJ2-7	TRBV27	CASMGQGLYEQYF	TGTGCCAGCATGGGACAGGGGTTATACGAGCAGTACTTC
TRBD1	-	TRBJ1-2	TRBV14	CASSPYNGQESYYGYTF	TGTGCCAGCAGCCCCTATAACGGACAGGAGAGTTACTATGGCTACACCTTC
-	few	TRBJ1-2	TRBV7-9	CASDIGVNYGYTF	TGTGCCAGCGACATTGGAGTCAACTATGGCTACACCTTC
-	-	TRBJ2-5	TRBV29-1	CSVGGRPDYNEQYF	TGCAGCGTTGGAGGACGGCCGGATTACAATGAGCAGTACTTC
-	-	TRBJ1-5	TRBV24-1	CATSDLKGSEDQPQHF	TGTGCCACCAGTGATTTAAAGGGATCCGAGGATCAGCCCCAGCATTTT
-	-	TRBJ2-3	TRBV6-4	CASSPQWTDTQYF	TGTGCCAGCAGCCCTCAGTGGACAGATACGCAGTATTTT
-	few	TRBJ2-1	TRBV15	CATSPKPSDNEQFF	TGTGCCACCAGCCCCAAACCCTCGGACAATGAGCAGTTCTTC
TRBD1	many	TRBJ1-2	TRBV6-5	CASSPFFDRAYYGYTF	TGTGCCAGCAGTCCCTTTTTCGACAGGGCCTACTATGGCTACACCTTC
-	-	TRBJ2-7	TRBV5-8	CASRLGGTDSYNEQYF	TGTGCCAGCAGGTTAGGGGGGACAGATTCCTACAATGAGCAGTACTTC
TRBD2	-	TRBJ2-7	TRBV20-1	CSARAGGNYEQYF	TGCAGTGCTAGGGCGGGGGGAAACTACGAGCAGTACTTC
-	-	TRBJ2-4	TRBV4-2	CASSQDAAPGDIQYF	TGTGCCAGCAGCCAAGACGCGGCCCCGGGAGACATTCAGTACTTC
TRBD2	-	TRBJ2-5	TRBV12-3/TRBV12-4	CASRPSQWTSGGLQETQYF	TGTGCCAGCAGACCCAGCCAATGGACTAGCGGGGGCCTCCAAGAGACCCAGTACTTC